This is a list of T cell receptor beta chains from one sample in a study of shared clonotypes between healthy human individuals. This table comes from immunoSEQ multiplex PCR, and its TCRdb copy is limited to in-frame clones, with some not included. The sample has 2.3 million or so clones, more than 80% seen once. Source material: naive CD4+ T cells from PBMCs. The receptors were sampled from a man between 18 and 35 years old in good health. Some clones in this sample may be carry-over from other donors' samples. Each CDR3 is given with its conserved first and last residue. The order of the fields is D gene, clone size, V gene, J gene, CDR3 protein, CDR3 DNA. A D gene is named only where the DNA matches it firmly. Where a row states a size, it is once, few, many or the class of an expanded clone; other rows omit it.

>-|-|TRBV10-3|TRBJ1-1
CAISGGAGANTEAFF
TGTGCCATCAGTGGGGGAGCGGGGGCAAACACTGAAGCTTTCTTT
>TRBD1|-|TRBV11-3|TRBJ2-5
CASSPGGRETQYF
TGTGCCAGCAGCCCAGGGGGCAGAGAGACCCAGTACTTC
>TRBD2|-|TRBV29-1|TRBJ2-1
CSLGTSGYNEQFF
TGCAGCTTGGGGACTAGCGGATACAATGAGCAGTTCTTC
>-|-|TRBV6-1|TRBJ1-2
CASSEAIRGYGYTF
TGTGCCAGCAGTGAAGCCATTAGAGGCTATGGCTACACCTTC
>-|few|TRBV10-3|TRBJ1-1
CAIKDSLPGLTEAFF
TGTGCCATCAAGGACTCACTCCCGGGGCTCACTGAAGCTTTCTTT
>-|-|TRBV4-2|TRBJ1-5
CASSQGGGEGNQPQHF
TGTGCCAGCAGCCAGGGGGGTGGGGAGGGCAATCAGCCCCAGCATTTT
>TRBD2|-|TRBV7-6|TRBJ2-2
CASSLELAGVRGELFF
TGTGCCAGCAGCTTAGAACTAGCGGGAGTCCGCGGGGAGCTGTTTTTT
>-|-|TRBV6-1|TRBJ1-5
CASSGSYSNQPQHF
TGTGCCAGCAGTGGATCATATAGCAATCAGCCCCAGCATTTT
>TRBD1|-|TRBV11-2|TRBJ1-1
CASSPTGEAFF
TGTGCCAGCAGCCCGACAGGGGAAGCTTTCTTT
>-|-|TRBV6-5|TRBJ1-1
CASGYAGALNTEAFF
TGTGCCAGCGGGTACGCAGGGGCTTTGAACACTGAAGCTTTCTTT
>-|-|TRBV2|TRBJ2-5
CASSEALGPQETQYF
TGTGCCAGCAGTGAAGCGCTTGGCCCTCAAGAGACCCAGTACTTC
>TRBD2|-|TRBV11-2|TRBJ2-5
CASSLTRAGGETQYF
TGTGCCAGCAGCCTGACCCGCGCGGGAGGGGAGACCCAGTACTTC
>-|-|TRBV5-1|TRBJ2-5
CASIETPGKETQYF
TGCGCCAGCATAGAAACCCCAGGGAAAGAAACCCAGTACTTC
>TRBD1|-|TRBV18|TRBJ1-2
CASSLRTGTDLGYTF
TGTGCCAGCTCACTTCGGACAGGGACGGATTTAGGCTACACCTTC
>TRBD2|-|TRBV11-3|TRBJ2-2
CASSPGTSGRGDTGELFF
TGTGCCAGCAGCCCCGGGACTAGCGGGAGGGGAGACACCGGGGAGCTGTTTTTT
>TRBD1|-|TRBV4-1|TRBJ1-3
CASSQATGAGNTIYF
TGCGCCAGCAGCCAAGCAACAGGGGCTGGAAACACCATATATTTT
>-|-|TRBV11-2|TRBJ2-7
CASSSPRTIYEQYF
TGTGCCAGCAGCTCCCCCCGGACCATCTACGAGCAGTACTTC
>TRBD2|-|TRBV5-4|TRBJ2-5
CASSFGGRTQETQYF
TGTGCCAGCAGCTTTGGCGGGAGGACCCAAGAGACCCAGTACTTC
>-|-|TRBV7-9|TRBJ1-1
CASSLIGAENEAFF
TGTGCCAGCAGCTTAATAGGTGCGGAGAATGAAGCTTTCTTT
>-|-|TRBV7-2|TRBJ2-5
CASTSLIGETQYF
TGTGCCAGCACCTCCTTAATCGGAGAGACCCAGTACTTC
>-|-|TRBV6-1|TRBJ1-4
CASSEAGGVVYEKLFF
TGTGCCAGCAGTGAAGCCGGGGGGGTAGTGTATGAAAAACTGTTTTTT
>-|-|TRBV5-1|TRBJ2-5
CASSLATGYQETQYF
TGCGCCAGCAGCTTGGCGACGGGGTACCAAGAGACCCAGTACTTC
>-|-|TRBV28|TRBJ2-3
CASRSGGGRDTQYF
TGTGCCAGCCGCTCAGGGGGGGGAAGAGATACGCAGTATTTT
>TRBD1|-|TRBV5-1|TRBJ2-2
CASSLGTQGASTGELFF
TGCGCCAGCAGCTTGGGCACCCAGGGGGCCAGCACCGGGGAGCTGTTTTTT
>-|-|TRBV11-2|TRBJ2-1
CASSFRRASSYNEQFF
TGTGCCAGCAGCTTCCGGCGGGCGAGCTCCTACAATGAGCAGTTCTTC
>-|-|TRBV7-3|TRBJ2-3
CASSASSSSDTQYF
TGTGCCAGCAGCGCGTCGAGTTCGTCAGATACGCAGTATTTT
>TRBD1|-|TRBV19|TRBJ1-5
CASLSPGTDYYNSNQPQHF
TGTGCCAGCCTATCCCCCGGGACAGACTACTATAACAGCAATCAGCCCCAGCATTTT
>-|-|TRBV11-2|TRBJ2-5
CASSLHPLSGPLQETQYF
TGTGCCAGCAGCTTACATCCCCTTTCGGGACCCCTCCAAGAGACCCAGTACTTC
>TRBD1|-|TRBV30|TRBJ1-1
CAWLWRGHVTEAFF
TGTGCCTGGTTATGGAGGGGGCATGTCACTGAAGCTTTCTTT
>-|-|TRBV2|TRBJ2-7
CASGDSLPYEQYF
TGTGCCAGCGGAGACAGTCTTCCCTACGAGCAGTACTTC
>-|-|TRBV5-4|TRBJ2-2
CASSLTGLNTGELFF
TGTGCCAGCAGCCTAACGGGACTTAACACCGGGGAGCTGTTTTTT
>TRBD1|-|TRBV4-1|TRBJ2-3
CASSRQGSGTDTQYF
TGCGCCAGCAGCCGACAGGGGTCTGGCACAGATACGCAGTATTTT
>-|-|TRBV9|TRBJ1-2
CASSSLGDSGYTF
TGTGCCAGCAGCTCCCTGGGGGATAGTGGCTACACCTTC
>-|-|TRBV28|TRBJ2-1
CASSLWPGDYKNEQFF
TGTGCCAGCAGTTTATGGCCAGGGGACTACAAAAATGAGCAGTTCTTC
>-|-|TRBV6-4|TRBJ2-7
CASPPLGVACEQYF
TGTGCCAGCCCACCGCTCGGGGTAGCCTGCGAGCAGTACTTC
>TRBD2|-|TRBV18|TRBJ2-7
CASSRSTSGSYEQYF
TGTGCCAGCTCACGCTCGACTAGCGGATCCTACGAGCAGTACTTC
>-|-|TRBV6-4|TRBJ2-7
CARDLGGHHWDEQYF
TGTGCCAGAGACCTCGGTGGACACCACTGGGACGAGCAGTACTTC
>TRBD1|-|TRBV6-5|TRBJ1-2
CASRSTGGGGYTF
TGTGCCAGCAGGTCTACAGGGGGAGGCGGCTACACCTTC
>-|-|TRBV7-3|TRBJ2-3
CASSLGAVDTQYF
TGTGCCAGCAGCCTAGGAGCGGTAGATACGCAGTATTTT
>-|-|TRBV27|TRBJ1-1
CATVSGTEAFF
TGTGCCACCGTATCGGGGACTGAAGCTTTCTTT
>TRBD1|-|TRBV28|TRBJ1-4
CASSSTGTGRGKLFF
TGTGCCAGCAGTTCAACCGGGACAGGGCGAGGAAAACTGTTTTTT
>-|-|TRBV5-1|TRBJ1-3
CASSLNTASGNTIYF
TGCGCCAGCAGCTTAAACACGGCCTCTGGAAACACCATATATTTT
>-|once|TRBV5-1|TRBJ2-1
CASSYASGNEQFF
TGCGCCAGCAGCTATGCCTCCGGGAATGAGCAGTTCTTC
>TRBD2|-|TRBV7-9|TRBJ2-3
CASSPKFLAGDTDTQYF
TGTGCCAGCAGCCCAAAATTCCTAGCGGGAGACACAGATACGCAGTATTTT
>TRBD1|-|TRBV28|TRBJ1-2
CATRDSKYGYTF
TGTGCCACCCGGGACAGCAAATATGGCTACACCTTC
>-|-|TRBV29-1|TRBJ2-1
CSVTRTGYNEQFF
TGCAGCGTTACTAGGACTGGCTACAATGAGCAGTTCTTC
>TRBD2|-|TRBV4-2|TRBJ2-5
CASSQFPAGAQYF
TGTGCCAGCAGCCAGTTCCCAGCGGGGGCCCAGTACTTC
>-|-|TRBV7-8|TRBJ1-5
CASSFGLINQPQHF
TGTGCCAGCAGCTTCGGACTGATTAATCAGCCCCAGCATTTT
>-|-|TRBV28|TRBJ2-4
CASSPEPIKNIQYF
TGTGCCAGCAGTCCGGAACCGATTAAAAACATTCAGTACTTC
>-|-|TRBV5-1|TRBJ2-7
CASSLEYRDRLGKTYEQYF
TGCGCCAGCAGCTTGGAATATCGGGATCGCCTGGGAAAAACCTACGAGCAGTACTTC
>-|-|TRBV4-1|TRBJ2-7
CASSQAGNYEQYF
TGCGCCAGCAGCCAAGCTGGAAACTACGAGCAGTACTTC
>-|-|TRBV30|TRBJ2-5
CAWNWMRLEETQYF
TGTGCCTGGAACTGGATGAGGTTAGAAGAGACCCAGTACTTC
>-|-|TRBV2|TRBJ2-6
CASSEAPHSGANVLTF
TGTGCCAGCAGTGAAGCCCCCCACTCTGGGGCCAACGTCCTGACTTTC
>-|-|TRBV29-1|TRBJ2-5
CSLCRAPQETQYF
TGCAGCTTATGCCGGGCTCCCCAAGAGACCCAGTACTTC
>-|-|TRBV7-8|TRBJ2-7
CASSLSALREQYF
TGTGCCAGCAGCTTATCGGCCCTACGGGAGCAGTACTTC
>-|-|TRBV5-8|TRBJ1-5
CASSFGSNSNQPQHF
TGTGCCAGCAGCTTCGGATCAAATAGCAATCAGCCCCAGCATTTT
>TRBD1|-|TRBV28|TRBJ1-2
CASSPEFRGSHYGYTF
TGTGCCAGCAGCCCCGAGTTCAGGGGGTCGCACTATGGCTACACCTTC
>TRBD1|-|TRBV6-6|TRBJ2-1
CASTRIGQGTYNEQFF
TGTGCCAGCACCCGTATAGGACAGGGAACTTACAATGAGCAGTTCTTC
>TRBD1|-|TRBV5-1|TRBJ1-4
CASSSHRGLGEKLFF
TGCGCCAGCAGCTCGCACAGGGGTTTGGGAGAAAAACTGTTTTTT